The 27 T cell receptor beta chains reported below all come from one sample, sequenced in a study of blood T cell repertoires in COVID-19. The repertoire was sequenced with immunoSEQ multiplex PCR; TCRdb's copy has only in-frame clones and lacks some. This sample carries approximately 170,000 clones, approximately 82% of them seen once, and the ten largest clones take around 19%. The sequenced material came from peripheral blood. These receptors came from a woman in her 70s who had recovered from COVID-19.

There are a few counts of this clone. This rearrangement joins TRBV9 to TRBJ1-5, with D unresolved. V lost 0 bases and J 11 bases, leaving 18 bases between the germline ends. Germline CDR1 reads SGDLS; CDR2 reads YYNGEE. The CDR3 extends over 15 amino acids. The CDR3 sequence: CASSVGGQAGTTQHF. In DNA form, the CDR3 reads TGTGCCAGCAGCGTAGGGGGTCAGGCGGGTACGACCCAGCATTTT.

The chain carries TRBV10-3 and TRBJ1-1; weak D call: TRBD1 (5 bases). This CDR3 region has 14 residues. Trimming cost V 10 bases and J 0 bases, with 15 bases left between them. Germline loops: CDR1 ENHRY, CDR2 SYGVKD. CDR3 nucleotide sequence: TGTGCCACCACCCTGGGGCAGATGAACACTGAAGCTTTCTTT. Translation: CATTLGQMNTEAFF.

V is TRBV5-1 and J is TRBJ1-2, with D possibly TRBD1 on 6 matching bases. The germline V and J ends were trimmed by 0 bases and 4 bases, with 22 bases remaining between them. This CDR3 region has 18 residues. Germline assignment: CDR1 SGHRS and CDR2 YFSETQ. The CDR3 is CASSLGIQGPNSRYGYTF. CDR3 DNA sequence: TGCGCCAGCAGCTTGGGGATACAGGGACCCAACTCTCGCTATGGCTACACCTTC.

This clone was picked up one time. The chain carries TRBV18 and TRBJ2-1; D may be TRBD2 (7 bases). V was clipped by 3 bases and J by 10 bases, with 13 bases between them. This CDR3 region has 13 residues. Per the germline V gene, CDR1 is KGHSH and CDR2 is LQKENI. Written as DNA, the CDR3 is TGTGCCAGCTCACCCAACAGGGAGGGGGAGCAGTTCTTC. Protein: CASSPNREGEQFF.

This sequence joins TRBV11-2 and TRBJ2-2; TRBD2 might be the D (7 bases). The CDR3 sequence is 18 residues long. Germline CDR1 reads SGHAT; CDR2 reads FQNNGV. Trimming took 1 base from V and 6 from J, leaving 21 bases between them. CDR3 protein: CASSLVGAAGVAAGELFF. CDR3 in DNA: TGTGCCAGCAGCTTAGTGGGGGCGGCGGGGGTAGCAGCCGGGGAGCTGTTTTTT.

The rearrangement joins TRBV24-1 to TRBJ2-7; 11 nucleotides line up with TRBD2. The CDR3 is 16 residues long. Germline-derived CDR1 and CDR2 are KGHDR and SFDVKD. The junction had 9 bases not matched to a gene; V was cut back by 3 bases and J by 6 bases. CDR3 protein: CATSDPRASGRFEQYF. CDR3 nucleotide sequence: TGTGCCACCAGTGATCCGCGGGCTAGCGGGAGGTTCGAGCAGTACTTC.

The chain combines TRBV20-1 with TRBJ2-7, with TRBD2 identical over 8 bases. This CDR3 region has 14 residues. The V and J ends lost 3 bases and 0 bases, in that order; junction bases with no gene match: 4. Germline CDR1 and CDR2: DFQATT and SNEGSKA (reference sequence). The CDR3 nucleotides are TGCAGTGCTAGTTGGCGGGGGGCCTCCTACGAGCAGTACTTC. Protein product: CSASWRGASYEQYF.

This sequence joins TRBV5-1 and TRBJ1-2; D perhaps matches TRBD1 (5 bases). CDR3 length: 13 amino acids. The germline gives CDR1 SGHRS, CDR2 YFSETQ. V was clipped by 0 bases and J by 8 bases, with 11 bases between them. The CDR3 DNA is TGCGCCAGCAGCTTGGCCCAGGGCGGAGGCTACACCTTC. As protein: CASSLAQGGGYTF. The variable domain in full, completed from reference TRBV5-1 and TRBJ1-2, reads KAGVTQTPRYLIKTRGQQVTLSCSPISGHRSVSWYQQTPGQGLQFLFEYFSETQRNKGNFPGRFSGRQFSNSRSEMNVSTLELGDSALYLCASSLAQGGGYTFGSGTRLTVV.

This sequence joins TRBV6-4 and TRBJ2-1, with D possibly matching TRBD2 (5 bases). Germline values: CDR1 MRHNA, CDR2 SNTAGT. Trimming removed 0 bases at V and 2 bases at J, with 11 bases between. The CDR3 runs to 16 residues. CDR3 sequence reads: CASSDSRAGTYNEQFF. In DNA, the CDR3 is TGTGCCAGCAGTGACTCAAGGGCGGGTACCTACAATGAGCAGTTCTTC.

The CDR3 nucleotides read TGTGCCAGCAGTTCCGGACTAGCGGGAGTGGGGGAGCAGTACTTC. Translation gives CASSSGLAGVGEQYF. The chain links TRBV28 to TRBJ2-7, with TRBD2 identical over 13 bases. J lost 7 bases, V lost 4 bases, and 7 bases had no gene match. CDR1 MDHEN and CDR2 SYDVKM come from the germline V gene. The CDR3 sequence is 15 residues long.

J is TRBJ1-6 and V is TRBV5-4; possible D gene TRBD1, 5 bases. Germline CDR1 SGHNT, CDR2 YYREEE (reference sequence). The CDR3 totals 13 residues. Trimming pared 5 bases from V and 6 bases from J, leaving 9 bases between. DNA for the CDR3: TGTGCCAGCAGTCCGACAGCTAATTCACCCCTCCACTTT. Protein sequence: CASSPTANSPLHF.

CDR3 in amino acids: CATSKLAGEAKNIQYF. For the CDR3, the DNA is TGTGCCACCAGCAAACTAGCGGGAGAAGCCAAAAACATTCAGTACTTC. The chain has TRBV15 and TRBJ2-4; 11 bases fit TRBD2. The J segment lost 0 bases and the V segment lost 4 bases, leaving 2 bases of the junction unmatched. The CDR3 is 16 amino acids. Per the germline V gene, CDR1 is LNHNV and CDR2 is YYDKDF (reference sequence).

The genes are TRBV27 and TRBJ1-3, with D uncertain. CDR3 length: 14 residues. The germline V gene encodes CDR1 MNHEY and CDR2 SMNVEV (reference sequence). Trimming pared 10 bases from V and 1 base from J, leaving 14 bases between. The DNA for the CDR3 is TGTGCCACGCAAGCGGCGGAGTCTGGAAACACCATATATTTT. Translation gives CATQAAESGNTIYF.

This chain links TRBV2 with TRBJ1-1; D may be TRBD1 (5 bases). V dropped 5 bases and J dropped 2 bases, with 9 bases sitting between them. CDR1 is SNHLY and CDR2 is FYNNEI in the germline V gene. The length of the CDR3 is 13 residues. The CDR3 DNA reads TGTGCCAGCAGTCGACAGTCCAACACTGAAGCTTTCTTT. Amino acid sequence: CASSRQSNTEAFF.

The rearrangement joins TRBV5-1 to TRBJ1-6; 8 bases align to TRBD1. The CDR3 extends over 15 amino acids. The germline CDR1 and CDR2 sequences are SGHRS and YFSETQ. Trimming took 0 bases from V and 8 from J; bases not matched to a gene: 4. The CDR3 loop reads CASSLEGRGHSPLHF. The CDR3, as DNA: TGCGCCAGCAGCTTGGAGGGCAGGGGGCATTCACCCCTCCACTTT.

The CDR3 nucleotides read TGTGCCAGCAGCCCCTTGGAGAGGGCCTATGGCTACACCTTC. It is translated as CASSPLERAYGYTF. This chain connects TRBV5-4 to TRBJ1-2; unclear D gene. V lost 4 bases and J lost 4, with 14 bases in between. The CDR3 is made up of 14 amino acids. Germline V gives CDR1 SGHNT, CDR2 YYREEE (reference sequence).

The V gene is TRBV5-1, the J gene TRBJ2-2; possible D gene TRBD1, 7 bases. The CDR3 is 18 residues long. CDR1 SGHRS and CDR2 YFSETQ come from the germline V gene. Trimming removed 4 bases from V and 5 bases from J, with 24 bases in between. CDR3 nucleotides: TGCGCCAGCAGCCTCCACTGGCCGGGCAGGGGGGAGACCGGGGAGCTGTTTTTT. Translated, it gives CASSLHWPGRGETGELFF. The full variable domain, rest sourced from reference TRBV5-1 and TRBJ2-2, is KAGVTQTPRYLIKTRGQQVTLSCSPISGHRSVSWYQQTPGQGLQFLFEYFSETQRNKGNFPGRFSGRQFSNSRSEMNVSTLELGDSALYLCASSLHWPGRGETGELFFGEGSRLTVL.

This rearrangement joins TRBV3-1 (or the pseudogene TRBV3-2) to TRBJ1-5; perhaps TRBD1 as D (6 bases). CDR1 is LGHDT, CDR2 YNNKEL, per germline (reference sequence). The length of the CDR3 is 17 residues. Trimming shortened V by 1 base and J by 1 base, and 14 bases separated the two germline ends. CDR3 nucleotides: TGTGCCAGCAGCCAAGGGGACACAAGTAGGAGCAATCAGCCCCAGCATTTT. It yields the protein CASSQGDTSRSNQPQHF.

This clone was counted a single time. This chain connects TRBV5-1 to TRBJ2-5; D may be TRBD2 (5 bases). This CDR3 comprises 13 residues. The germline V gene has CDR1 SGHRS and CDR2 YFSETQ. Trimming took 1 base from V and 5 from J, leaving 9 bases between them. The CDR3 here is CASSLPGVETQYF. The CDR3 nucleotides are TGCGCCAGCAGCTTGCCCGGGGTTGAGACCCAGTACTTC.

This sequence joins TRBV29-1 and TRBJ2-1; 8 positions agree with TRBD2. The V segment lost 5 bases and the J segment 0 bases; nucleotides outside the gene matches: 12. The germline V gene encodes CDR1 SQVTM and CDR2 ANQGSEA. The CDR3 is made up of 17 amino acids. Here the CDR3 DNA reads TGCAGCGTTAGAACTAGCGGAGCCAGTAGCTCCTACAATGAGCAGTTCTTC. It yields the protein CSVRTSGASSSYNEQFF.

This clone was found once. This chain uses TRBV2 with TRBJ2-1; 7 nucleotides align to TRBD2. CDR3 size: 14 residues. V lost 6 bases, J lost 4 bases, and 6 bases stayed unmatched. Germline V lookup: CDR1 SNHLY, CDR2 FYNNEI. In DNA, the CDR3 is TGTGCCAGCAGGGCGGGAGTGGGGTACAATGAGCAGTTCTTC. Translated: CASRAGVGYNEQFF.

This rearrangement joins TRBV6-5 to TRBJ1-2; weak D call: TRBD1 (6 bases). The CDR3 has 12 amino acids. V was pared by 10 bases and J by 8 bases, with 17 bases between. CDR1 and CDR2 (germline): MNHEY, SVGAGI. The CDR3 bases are TGTGCCATTAAAGGGGGGGTGGACGGCTACACCTTC. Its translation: CAIKGGVDGYTF.

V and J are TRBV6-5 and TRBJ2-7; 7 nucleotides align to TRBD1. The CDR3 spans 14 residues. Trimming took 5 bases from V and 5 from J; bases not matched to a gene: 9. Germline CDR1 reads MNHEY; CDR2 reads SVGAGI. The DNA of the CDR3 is TGTGCCAGCAGTCCGACGACAGGGTGGAACGAGCAGTACTTC. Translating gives CASSPTTGWNEQYF.

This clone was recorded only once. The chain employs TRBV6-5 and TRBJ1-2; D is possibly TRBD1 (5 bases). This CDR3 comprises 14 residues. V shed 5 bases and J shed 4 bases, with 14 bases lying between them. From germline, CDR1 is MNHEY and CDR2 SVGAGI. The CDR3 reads CASSLGEVGYGYTF. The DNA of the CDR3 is TGTGCCAGCAGTCTAGGGGAGGTTGGCTATGGCTACACCTTC.

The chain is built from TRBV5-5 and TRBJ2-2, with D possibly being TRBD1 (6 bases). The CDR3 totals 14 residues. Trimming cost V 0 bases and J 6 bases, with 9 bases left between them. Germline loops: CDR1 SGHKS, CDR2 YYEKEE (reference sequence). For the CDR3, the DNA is TGTGCCAGCAGCTTGGTGCCAGGGGCCGGGGAGCTGTTTTTT. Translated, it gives CASSLVPGAGELFF.

The CDR3, as DNA: TGCGCCAGCAGCGGCGGGGCAGCAGGGAATGAAAAACTGTTTTTT. This sequence encodes CASSGGAAGNEKLFF. V gene TRBV5-1 combines with J gene TRBJ1-4; possibly TRBD1 for D (5 bases). The germline V gene has CDR1 SGHRS and CDR2 YFSETQ. Trimming stripped 4 bases from V and 5 bases from J, with 15 bases between. This CDR3 region has 15 residues.

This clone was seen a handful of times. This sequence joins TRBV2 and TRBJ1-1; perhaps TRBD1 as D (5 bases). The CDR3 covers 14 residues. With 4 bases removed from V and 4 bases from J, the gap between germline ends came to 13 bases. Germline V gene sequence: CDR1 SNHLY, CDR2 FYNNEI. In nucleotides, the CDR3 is TGTGCCAGCAGTGTAAAAGGGGCAATCACTGAAGCTTTCTTT. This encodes CASSVKGAITEAFF. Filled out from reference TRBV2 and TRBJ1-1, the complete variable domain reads EPEVTQTPSHQVTQMGQEVILRCVPISNHLYFYWYRQILGQKVEFLVSFYNNEISEKSEIFDDQFSVERPDGSNFTLKIRSTKLEDSAMYFCASSVKGAITEAFFGQGTRLTVV.